This record looks at one TCR beta chain sequence and its context. Its matching antigen is unknown. The sample originates from a study of response to subunit inactivated influenza vaccine. Study-level points and caveats: Only a handful of new T cells, the authors suggested, are recruited with each seasonal influenza vaccination.

TCRdb recomputed calls from the RT-PCR reads with MiXCR, one row per CDR3 protein. The sample records roughly 500,000 distinct CDR3 sequences, about 25% being singletons. The receptor's source is a man in his fifties who received an inactivated influenza vaccine. The sample here was CD4+ T cells sorted from PBMCs, taken around 5 days after vaccination.

The CDR3 DNA sequence: TGCAGTGCAGAGACTGTGAGCTCCTACAATGAGCAGTTCTTC. Protein product: CSAETVSSYNEQFF. The rearrangement links TRBV20-1 to TRBJ2-1, with unresolved D. V lost 6 bases and J lost 0, with 12 bases in between. Germline V gives CDR1 DFQATT, CDR2 SNEGSKA (reference sequence). This CDR3 is 14 amino acids long.